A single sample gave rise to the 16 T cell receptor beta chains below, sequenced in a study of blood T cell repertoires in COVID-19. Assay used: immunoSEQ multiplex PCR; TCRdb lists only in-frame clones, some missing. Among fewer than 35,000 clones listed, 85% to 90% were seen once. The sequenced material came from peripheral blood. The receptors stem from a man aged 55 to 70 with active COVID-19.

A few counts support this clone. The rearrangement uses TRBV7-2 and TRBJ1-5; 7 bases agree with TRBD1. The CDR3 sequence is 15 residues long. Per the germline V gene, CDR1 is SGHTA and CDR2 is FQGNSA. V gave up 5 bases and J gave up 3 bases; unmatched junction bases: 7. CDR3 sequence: CASSTRQGANQPQHF. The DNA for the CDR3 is TGTGCCAGCAGCACCCGACAGGGCGCCAATCAGCCCCAGCATTTT.

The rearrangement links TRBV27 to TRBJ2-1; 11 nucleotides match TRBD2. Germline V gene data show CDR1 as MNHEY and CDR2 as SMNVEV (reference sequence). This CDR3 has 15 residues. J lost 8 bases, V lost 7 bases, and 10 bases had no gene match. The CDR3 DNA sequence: TGTGCCAGCATCTTAGCGGGGGGGCCGCTTTATGAGCAGTTCTTC. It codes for CASILAGGPLYEQFF.

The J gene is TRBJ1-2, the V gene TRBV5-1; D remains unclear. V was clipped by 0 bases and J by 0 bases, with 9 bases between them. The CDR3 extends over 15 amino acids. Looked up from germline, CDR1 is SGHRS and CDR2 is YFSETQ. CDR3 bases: TGCGCCAGCAGCTTGGCCGCGGGAGCTAACTATGGCTACACCTTC. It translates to CASSLAAGANYGYTF.

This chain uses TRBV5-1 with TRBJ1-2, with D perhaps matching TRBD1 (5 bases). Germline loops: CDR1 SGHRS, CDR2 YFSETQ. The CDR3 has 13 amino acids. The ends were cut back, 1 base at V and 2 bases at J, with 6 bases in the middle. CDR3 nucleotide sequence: TGCGCCAGCAGCTTGCCAGGGAACTATGGCTACACCTTC. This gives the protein CASSLPGNYGYTF.

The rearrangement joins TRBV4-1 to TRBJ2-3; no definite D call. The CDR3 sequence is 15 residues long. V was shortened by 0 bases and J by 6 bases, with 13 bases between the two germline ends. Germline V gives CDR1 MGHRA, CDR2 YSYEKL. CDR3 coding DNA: TGCGCCAGCAGCCAAGAATACAGATCGTCGGATACGCAGTATTTT. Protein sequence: CASSQEYRSSDTQYF.

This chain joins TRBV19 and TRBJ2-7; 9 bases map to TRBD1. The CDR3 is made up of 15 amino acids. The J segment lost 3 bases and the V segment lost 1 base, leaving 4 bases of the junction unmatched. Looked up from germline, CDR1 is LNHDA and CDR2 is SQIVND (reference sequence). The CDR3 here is CASSIGGTGIYEQYF. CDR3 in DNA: TGTGCCAGTAGTATAGGGGGGACAGGGATCTACGAGCAGTACTTC.

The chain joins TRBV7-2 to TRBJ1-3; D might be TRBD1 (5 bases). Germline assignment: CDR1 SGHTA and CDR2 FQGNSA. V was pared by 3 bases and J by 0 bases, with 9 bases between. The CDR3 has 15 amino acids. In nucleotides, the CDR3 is TGTGCCAGCAGCTTGCAGGGCCACTCTGGAAACACCATATATTTT. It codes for CASSLQGHSGNTIYF. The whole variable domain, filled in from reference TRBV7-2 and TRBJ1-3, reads GAGVSQSPSNKVTEKGKDVELRCDPISGHTALYWYRQSLGQGLEFLIYFQGNSAPDKSGLPSDRFSAERTGGSVSTLTIQRTQQEDSAVYLCASSLQGHSGNTIYFGEGSWLTVV.

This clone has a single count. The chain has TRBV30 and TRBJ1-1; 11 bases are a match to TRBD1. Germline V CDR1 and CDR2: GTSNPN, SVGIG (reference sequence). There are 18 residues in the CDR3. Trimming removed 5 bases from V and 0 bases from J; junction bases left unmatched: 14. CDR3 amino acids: CAWAPRTGGHQMNTEAFF. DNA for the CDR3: TGTGCCTGGGCCCCTCGGACAGGGGGCCACCAAATGAACACTGAAGCTTTCTTT.

The CDR3 region has the DNA TGTGCCAGCAGCTTGGGACAGGGGGATTCACCCCTCCACTTT. As protein: CASSLGQGDSPLHF. The genes are TRBV5-4 and TRBJ1-6; TRBD1 agrees at 9 bases. With 0 bases clipped from V and 8 bases from J, the junction kept 0 bases outside the gene matches. The CDR3 runs 14 residues. Germline V lookup: CDR1 SGHNT, CDR2 YYREEE (reference sequence). The variable domain in full, with the rest retrieved from reference TRBV5-4 and TRBJ1-6, is ETGVTQSPTHLIKTRGQQVTLRCSSQSGHNTVSWYQQALGQGPQFIFQYYREEENGRGNFPPRFSGLQFPNYSSELNVNALELDDSALYLCASSLGQGDSPLHFGNGTRLTVT.

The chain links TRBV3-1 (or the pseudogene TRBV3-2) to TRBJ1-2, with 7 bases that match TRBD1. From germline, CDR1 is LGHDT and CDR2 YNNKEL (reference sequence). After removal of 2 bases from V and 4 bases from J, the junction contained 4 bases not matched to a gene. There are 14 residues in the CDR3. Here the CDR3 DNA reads TGTGCCAGCAGCCAAAACAGGGGAGGCTATGGCTACACCTTC. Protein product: CASSQNRGGYGYTF.

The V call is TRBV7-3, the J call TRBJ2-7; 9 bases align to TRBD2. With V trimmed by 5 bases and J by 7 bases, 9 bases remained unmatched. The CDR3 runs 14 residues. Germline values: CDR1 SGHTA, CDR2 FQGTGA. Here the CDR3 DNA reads TGTGCCAGCAGCCCGATAGCGGGGGAGGGAGAGCAGTACTTC. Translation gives CASSPIAGEGEQYF. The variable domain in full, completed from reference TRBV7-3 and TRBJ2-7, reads GAGVSQTPSNKVTEKGKYVELRCDPISGHTALYWYRQSLGQGPEFLIYFQGTGAADDSGLPNDRFFAVRPEGSVSTLKIQRTERGDSAVYLCASSPIAGEGEQYFGPGTRLTVT.

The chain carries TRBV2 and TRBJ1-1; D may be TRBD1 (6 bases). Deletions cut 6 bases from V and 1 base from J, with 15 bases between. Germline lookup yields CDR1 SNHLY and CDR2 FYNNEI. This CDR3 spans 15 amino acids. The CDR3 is CASRTMGGRNTEAFF. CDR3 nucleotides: TGTGCCAGCAGGACAATGGGGGGGCGGAACACTGAAGCTTTCTTT. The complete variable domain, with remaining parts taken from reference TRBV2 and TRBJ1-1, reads EPEVTQTPSHQVTQMGQEVILRCVPISNHLYFYWYRQILGQKVEFLVSFYNNEISEKSEIFDDQFSVERPDGSNFTLKIRSTKLEDSAMYFCASRTMGGRNTEAFFGQGTRLTVV.

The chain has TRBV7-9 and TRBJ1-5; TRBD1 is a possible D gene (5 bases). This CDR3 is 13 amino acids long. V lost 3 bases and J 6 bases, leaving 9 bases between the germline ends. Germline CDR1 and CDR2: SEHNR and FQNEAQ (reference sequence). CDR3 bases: TGTGCCAGCAGCTTGGGGGGAGGTCAGCCCCAGCATTTT. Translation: CASSLGGGQPQHF. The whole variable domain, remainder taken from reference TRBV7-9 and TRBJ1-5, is DTGVSQNPRHKITKRGQNVTFRCDPISEHNRLYWYRQTLGQGPEFLTYFQNEAQLEKSRLLSDRFSAERPKGSFSTLEIQRTEQGDSAMYLCASSLGGGQPQHFGDGTRLSIL.

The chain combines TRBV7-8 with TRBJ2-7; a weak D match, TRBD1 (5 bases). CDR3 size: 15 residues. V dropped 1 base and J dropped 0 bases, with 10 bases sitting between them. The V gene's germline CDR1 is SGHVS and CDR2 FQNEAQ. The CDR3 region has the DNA TGTGCCAGCAGCTTAGGAGCAAGGGGCTCCTACGAGCAGTACTTC. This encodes CASSLGARGSYEQYF.

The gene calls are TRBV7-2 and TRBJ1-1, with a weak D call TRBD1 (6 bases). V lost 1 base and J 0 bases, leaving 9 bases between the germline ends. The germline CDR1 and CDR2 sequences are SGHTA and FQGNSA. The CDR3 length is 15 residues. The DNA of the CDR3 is TGTGCCAGCAGCTTAGACTCAGGGGTGAACACTGAAGCTTTCTTT. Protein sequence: CASSLDSGVNTEAFF.

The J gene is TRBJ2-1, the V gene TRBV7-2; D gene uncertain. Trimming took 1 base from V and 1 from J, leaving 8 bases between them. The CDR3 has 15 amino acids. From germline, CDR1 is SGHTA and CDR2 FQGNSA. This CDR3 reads CASSLDGSSYNEQFF. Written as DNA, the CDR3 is TGTGCCAGCAGCTTAGACGGGTCGTCCTACAATGAGCAGTTCTTC.